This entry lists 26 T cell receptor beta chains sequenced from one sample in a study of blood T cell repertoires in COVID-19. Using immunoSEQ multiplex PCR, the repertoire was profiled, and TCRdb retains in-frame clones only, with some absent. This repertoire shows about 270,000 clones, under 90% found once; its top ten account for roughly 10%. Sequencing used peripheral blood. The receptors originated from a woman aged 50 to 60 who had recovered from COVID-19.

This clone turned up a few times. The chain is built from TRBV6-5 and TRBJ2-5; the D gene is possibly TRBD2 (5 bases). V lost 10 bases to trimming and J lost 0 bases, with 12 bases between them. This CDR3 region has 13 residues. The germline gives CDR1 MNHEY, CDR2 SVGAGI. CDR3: CAIRKRNQETQYF. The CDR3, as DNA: TGTGCCATCCGGAAGCGGAACCAAGAGACCCAGTACTTC.

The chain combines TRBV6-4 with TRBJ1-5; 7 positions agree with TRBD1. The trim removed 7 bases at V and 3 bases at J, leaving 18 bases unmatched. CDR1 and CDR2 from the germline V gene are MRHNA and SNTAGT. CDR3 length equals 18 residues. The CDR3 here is CASIKRGRGCGNNQPQHF. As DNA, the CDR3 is TGTGCCAGCATAAAAAGGGGGCGGGGATGCGGGAACAATCAGCCCCAGCATTTT.

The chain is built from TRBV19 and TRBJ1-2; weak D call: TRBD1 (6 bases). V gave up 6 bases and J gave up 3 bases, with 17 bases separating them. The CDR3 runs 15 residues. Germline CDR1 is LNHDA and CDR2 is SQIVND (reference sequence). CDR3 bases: TGTGCCAGTAGCCCAGGGGACATCATAGACTATGGCTACACCTTC. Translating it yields CASSPGDIIDYGYTF.

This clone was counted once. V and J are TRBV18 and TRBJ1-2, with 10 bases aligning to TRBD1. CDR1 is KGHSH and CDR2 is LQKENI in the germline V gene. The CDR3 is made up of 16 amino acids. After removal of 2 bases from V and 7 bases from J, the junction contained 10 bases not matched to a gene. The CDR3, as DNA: TGTGCCAGCTCACCAAGTCCCGGGACAGGGGCTGGTGGCTACACCTTC. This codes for CASSPSPGTGAGGYTF.

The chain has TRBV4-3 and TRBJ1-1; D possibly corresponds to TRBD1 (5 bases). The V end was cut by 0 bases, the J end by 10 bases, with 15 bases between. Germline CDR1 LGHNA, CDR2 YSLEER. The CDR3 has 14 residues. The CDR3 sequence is CASSQDVAGRAAFF. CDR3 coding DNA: TGCGCCAGCAGCCAAGATGTCGCGGGACGGGCAGCTTTCTTT.

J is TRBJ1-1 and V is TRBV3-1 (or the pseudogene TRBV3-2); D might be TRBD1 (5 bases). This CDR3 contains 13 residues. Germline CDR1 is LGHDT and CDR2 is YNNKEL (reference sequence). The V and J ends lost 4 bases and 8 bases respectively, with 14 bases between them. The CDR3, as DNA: TGTGCCAGCAGCCTCTCGGGGGAAAGGGAAGCTTTCTTT. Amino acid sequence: CASSLSGEREAFF.

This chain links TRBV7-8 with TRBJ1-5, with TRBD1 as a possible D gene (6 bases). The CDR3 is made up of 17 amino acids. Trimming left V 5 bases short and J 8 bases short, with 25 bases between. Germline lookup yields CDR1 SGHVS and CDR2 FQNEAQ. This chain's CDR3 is CASSPPLRTGRGEPQHF. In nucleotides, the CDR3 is TGTGCCAGCAGCCCCCCGCTCCGTACAGGGAGGGGAGAGCCCCAGCATTTT.

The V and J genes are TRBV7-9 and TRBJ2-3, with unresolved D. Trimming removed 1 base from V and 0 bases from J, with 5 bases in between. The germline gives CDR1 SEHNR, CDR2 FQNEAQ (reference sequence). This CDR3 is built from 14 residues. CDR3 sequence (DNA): TGTGCCAGCAGCTTAGTTAGCAGCACAGATACGCAGTATTTT. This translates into CASSLVSSTDTQYF. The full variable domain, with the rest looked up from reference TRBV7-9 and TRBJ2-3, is DTGVSQNPRHKITKRGQNVTFRCDPISEHNRLYWYRQTLGQGPEFLTYFQNEAQLEKSRLLSDRFSAERPKGSFSTLEIQRTEQGDSAMYLCASSLVSSTDTQYFGPGTRLTVL.

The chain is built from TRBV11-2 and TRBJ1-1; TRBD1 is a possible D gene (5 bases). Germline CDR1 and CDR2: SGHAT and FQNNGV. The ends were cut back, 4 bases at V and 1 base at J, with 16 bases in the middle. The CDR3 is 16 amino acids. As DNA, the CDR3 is TGTGCCAGCAGCTCTAAAATGGTAGGGGAGAACACTGAAGCTTTCTTT. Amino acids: CASSSKMVGENTEAFF.

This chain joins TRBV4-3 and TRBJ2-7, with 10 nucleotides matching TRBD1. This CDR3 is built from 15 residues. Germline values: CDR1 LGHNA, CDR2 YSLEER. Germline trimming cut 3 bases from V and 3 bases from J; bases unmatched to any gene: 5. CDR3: CASSHTTGGGYEQYF. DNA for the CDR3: TGCGCCAGCAGCCATACGACAGGGGGCGGCTACGAGCAGTACTTC.

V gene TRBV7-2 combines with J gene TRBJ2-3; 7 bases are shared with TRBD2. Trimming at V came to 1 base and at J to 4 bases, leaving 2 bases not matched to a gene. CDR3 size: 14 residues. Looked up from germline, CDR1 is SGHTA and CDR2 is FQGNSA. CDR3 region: CASSLGGGADTQYF. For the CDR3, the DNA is TGTGCCAGCAGCTTAGGCGGGGGTGCAGATACGCAGTATTTT. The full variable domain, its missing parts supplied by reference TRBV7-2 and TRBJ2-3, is GAGVSQSPSNKVTEKGKDVELRCDPISGHTALYWYRQSLGQGLEFLIYFQGNSAPDKSGLPSDRFSAERTGGSVSTLTIQRTQQEDSAVYLCASSLGGGADTQYFGPGTRLTVL.

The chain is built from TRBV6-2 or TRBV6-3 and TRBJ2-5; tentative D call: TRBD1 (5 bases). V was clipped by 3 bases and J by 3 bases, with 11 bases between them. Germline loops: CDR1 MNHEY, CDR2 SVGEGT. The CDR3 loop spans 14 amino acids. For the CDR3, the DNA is TGTGCCAGCAGTTATGGGGCCGCCAAAGAGACCCAGTACTTC. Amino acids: CASSYGAAKETQYF.

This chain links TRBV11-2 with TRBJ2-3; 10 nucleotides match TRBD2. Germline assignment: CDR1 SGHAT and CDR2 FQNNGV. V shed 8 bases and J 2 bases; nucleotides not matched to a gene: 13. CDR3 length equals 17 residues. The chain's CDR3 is CASVVSGRPRTTDTQYF. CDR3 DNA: TGTGCCAGCGTAGTTAGCGGGAGGCCGAGAACCACAGATACGCAGTATTTT. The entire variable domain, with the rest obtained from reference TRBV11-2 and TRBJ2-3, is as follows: EAGVAQSPRYKIIEKRQSVAFWCNPISGHATLYWYQQILGQGPKLLIQFQNNGVVDDSQLPKDRFSAERLKGVDSTLKIQPAKLEDSAVYLCASVVSGRPRTTDTQYFGPGTRLTVL.

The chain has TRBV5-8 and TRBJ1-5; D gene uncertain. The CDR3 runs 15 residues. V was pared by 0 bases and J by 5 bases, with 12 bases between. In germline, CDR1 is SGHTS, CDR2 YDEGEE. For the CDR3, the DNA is TGTGCCAGCAGCTTGGATAGTGCGGGTTATCAGCCCCAGCATTTT. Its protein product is CASSLDSAGYQPQHF.

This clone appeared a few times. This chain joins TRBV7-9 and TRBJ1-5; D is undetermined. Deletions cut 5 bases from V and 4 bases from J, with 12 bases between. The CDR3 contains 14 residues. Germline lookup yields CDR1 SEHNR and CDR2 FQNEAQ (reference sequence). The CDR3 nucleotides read TGTGCCAGCAGCCCAGTGGGCAGAAATCAGCCCCAGCATTTT. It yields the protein CASSPVGRNQPQHF.

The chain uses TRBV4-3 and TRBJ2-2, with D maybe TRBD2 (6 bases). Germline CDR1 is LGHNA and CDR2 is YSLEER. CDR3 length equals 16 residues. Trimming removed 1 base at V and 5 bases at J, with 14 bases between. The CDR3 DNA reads TGCGCCAGCAGCCAAGCGACTAGGATAGGGACCGGGGAGCTGTTTTTT. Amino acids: CASSQATRIGTGELFF.

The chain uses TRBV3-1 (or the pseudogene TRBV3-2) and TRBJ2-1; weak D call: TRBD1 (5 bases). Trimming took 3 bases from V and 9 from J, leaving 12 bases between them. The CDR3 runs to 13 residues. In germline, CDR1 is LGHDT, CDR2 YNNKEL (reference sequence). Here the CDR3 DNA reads TGTGCCAGCAGCCAGGGCAGGGTAGGTGAGCAGTTCTTC. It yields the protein CASSQGRVGEQFF.

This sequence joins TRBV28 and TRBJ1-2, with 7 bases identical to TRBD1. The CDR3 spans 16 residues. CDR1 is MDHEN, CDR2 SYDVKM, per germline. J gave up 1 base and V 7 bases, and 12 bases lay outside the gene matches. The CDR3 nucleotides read TGTGCCAGCACCTCAACCCCGGGACAGCTTAACTATGGCTACACCTTC. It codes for CASTSTPGQLNYGYTF.

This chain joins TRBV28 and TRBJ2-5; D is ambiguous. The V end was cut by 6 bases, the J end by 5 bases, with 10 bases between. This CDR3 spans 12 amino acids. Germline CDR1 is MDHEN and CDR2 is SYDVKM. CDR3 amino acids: CASSPTWETQYF. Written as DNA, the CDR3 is TGTGCCAGCAGCCCCACTTGGGAGACCCAGTACTTC.

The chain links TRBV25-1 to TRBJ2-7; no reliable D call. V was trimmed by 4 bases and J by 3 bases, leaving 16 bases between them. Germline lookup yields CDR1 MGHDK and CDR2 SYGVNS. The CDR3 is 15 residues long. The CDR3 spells CASSGVEAVIYEQYF. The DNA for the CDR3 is TGTGCCAGCAGTGGGGTAGAGGCCGTCATCTACGAGCAGTACTTC.

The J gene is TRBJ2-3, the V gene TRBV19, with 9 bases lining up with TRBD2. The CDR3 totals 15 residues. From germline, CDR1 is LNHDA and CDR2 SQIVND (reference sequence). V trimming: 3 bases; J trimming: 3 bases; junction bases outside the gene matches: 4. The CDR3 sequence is CASSIRRGGTDTQYF. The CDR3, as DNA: TGTGCCAGTAGTATTCGGCGGGGGGGGACAGATACGCAGTATTTT.

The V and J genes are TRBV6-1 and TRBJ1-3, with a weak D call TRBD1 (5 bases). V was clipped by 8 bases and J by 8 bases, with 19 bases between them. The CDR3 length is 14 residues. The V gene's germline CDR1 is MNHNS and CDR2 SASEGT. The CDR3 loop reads CASGTGLLVDTIYF. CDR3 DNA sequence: TGTGCCAGCGGAACGGGACTTCTCGTAGACACCATATATTTT.

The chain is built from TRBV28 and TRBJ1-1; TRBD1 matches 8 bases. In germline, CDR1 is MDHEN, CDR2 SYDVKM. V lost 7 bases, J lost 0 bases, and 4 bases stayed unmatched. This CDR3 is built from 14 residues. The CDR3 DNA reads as TGTGCCAGCATCCCAGGGGGCATGAACACTGAAGCTTTCTTT. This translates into CASIPGGMNTEAFF. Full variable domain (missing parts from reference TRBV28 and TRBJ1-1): DVKVTQSSRYLVKRTGEKVFLECVQDMDHENMFWYRQDPGLGLRLIYFSYDVKMKEKGDIPEGYSVSREKKERFSLILESASTNQTSMYLCASIPGGMNTEAFFGQGTRLTVV.

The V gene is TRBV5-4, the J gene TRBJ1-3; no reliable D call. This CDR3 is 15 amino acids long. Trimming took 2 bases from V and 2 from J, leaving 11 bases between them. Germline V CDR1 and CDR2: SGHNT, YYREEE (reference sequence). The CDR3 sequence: CASSLDSVTGNTIYF. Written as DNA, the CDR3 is TGTGCCAGCAGCTTAGACTCGGTAACTGGAAACACCATATATTTT.

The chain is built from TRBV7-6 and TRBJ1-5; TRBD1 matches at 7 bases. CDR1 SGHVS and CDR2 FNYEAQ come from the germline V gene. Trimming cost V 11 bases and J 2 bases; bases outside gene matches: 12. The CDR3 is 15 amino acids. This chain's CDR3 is CAVPQGVKGNQPQHF. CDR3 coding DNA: TGTGCCGTACCCCAGGGGGTTAAAGGCAATCAGCCCCAGCATTTT.

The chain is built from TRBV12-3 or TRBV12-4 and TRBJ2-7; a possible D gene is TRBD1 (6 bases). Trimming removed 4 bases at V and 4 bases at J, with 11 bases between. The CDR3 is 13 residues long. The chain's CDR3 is CASSYGQGYEQYF. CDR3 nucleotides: TGTGCCAGCAGTTACGGTCAGGGGTACGAGCAGTACTTC.